These T cell receptor beta chains were read from a single sample in a study of blood T cell repertoires in COVID-19. TCRdb's table, derived via immunoSEQ multiplex PCR, lists solely in-frame clones and lacks some. The sample includes around 310,000 clones, under 90% of them seen just once. Sequences were obtained from PBMCs or T cells enriched from blood (not recorded which). Receptors originate from a woman aged 25 to 39 who had recovered from COVID-19. The CDR3 runs from the conserved cysteine through the conserved F or W.

TRBV9	TRBJ2-7	CASSVGPGQGSEQYF
TRBV6-2/TRBV6-3	TRBJ1-1	CASSPGTGLGSTEAFF
TRBV6-6	TRBJ1-5	CASSPLDRDSQPQHF
TRBV27	TRBJ1-5	CASSLSAGWIYSNQPQHF
TRBV5-5	TRBJ2-5	CASSLIGNLRETQYF
TRBV11-2	TRBJ2-3	CASSPGWGGVDTQYF
TRBV28	TRBJ2-7	CASTGGDRAYEQYF
TRBV19	TRBJ2-1	CASSIFMGLAGAGNEQFF
TRBV10-3	TRBJ1-2	CAISGGRGLSYGYTF
TRBV27	TRBJ2-7	CATLLQGATYEQYF
TRBV4-1	TRBJ2-7	CASSQVRDRVYEQYF
TRBV2	TRBJ1-1	CASSGEAVGTEAFF
TRBV29-1	TRBJ2-7	CSVEVAARPYEQYF
TRBV5-1	TRBJ1-1	CASSLGQGKAFF
TRBV27	TRBJ1-4	CASSPGHGNEKLFF
TRBV30	TRBJ2-7	CAWPNRDRGCEQYF
TRBV19	TRBJ1-4	CASSMDTGVFNEKLFF
TRBV6-5	TRBJ2-7	CASSSEFTYEQYF
TRBV24-1	TRBJ2-1	CATSDWSGLASGEQFF
TRBV9	TRBJ2-7	CASSVQDSYGQYF
TRBV5-4	TRBJ2-5	CASSRDSQETQYF
TRBV6-5	TRBJ1-6	CASSSPGLALHF
TRBV15	TRBJ1-1	CATSTGPGTEAFF
TRBV7-9	TRBJ1-1	CASARGYEQDPEAFF
TRBV6-5	TRBJ2-1	CASSYLRTSGINEQFF
TRBV5-1	TRBJ1-1	CASSFLGSQLNTEAFF
TRBV28	TRBJ1-2	CASSLQGAGYTF